The clone carrying this T cell receptor (beta chain) has ten or more counts. Its antigen is unidentified. TCRdb itself ran the reads through MiXCR, one entry per CDR3 protein. The repertoire holds 97,000 or so distinct CDR3 sequences, with approximately 15% as singletons. These data belong to a study of T cell repertoires in cytomegalovirus infection. On the study more broadly: Indications came from public TCR beta signatures; they pointed to CMV infection and to a matching HLA type.

Findings of the study overall: CMV carriers with the relevant HLA were identified by cumulative public TCR beta family frequency. Within the response measured ex vivo, HLA-C-restricted CMV-specific TCR beta clonotypes were dominant.

The germline CDR1 and CDR2 sequences are SGHTA and FQGNSA. Trimming at V came to 6 bases and at J to 7 bases, leaving 12 bases not matched to a gene. CDR3 length: 15 amino acids. This chain uses TRBV7-2 with TRBJ2-7; 10 bases agree with TRBD1. This TCR was sampled from a human donor in good health (CMV status not recorded). Some clones in this sample may be carry-over from other donors' samples. Input material: PBMCs. This CDR3 is CASRSPGTGVLEQYF. CDR3 in DNA: TGTGCCAGCAGATCACCCGGGACAGGGGTGTTGGAGCAGTACTTC.